This is a list of T cell receptor beta chains from one sample in a study of CD8+ T cells in alopecia areata. Some clones are missing from TCRdb's copy, which holds only in-frame ones; the method was immunoSEQ multiplex PCR. The sample holds fewer than 250,000 clones; 35% to 45% are singletons and the top ten take 0.48%. The sequences come from CD4+ T cells sorted from blood, collected around week 30, from a patient treated with tofacitinib. The receptors derive from a human donor with alopecia areata. Each CDR3 is given with its conserved first and last residue. A D gene is named only where the DNA matches it firmly. Part of the rows lack a size; the others show once, few, many or a class for expanded clones.

clone_size	v_call	d_call	j_call	cdr3_nt	cdr3_aa
few	TRBV5-4	.	TRBJ2-1	TGTGCCAGCAGGATGTCGGCCAGCTCCTACAATGAGCAGTTCTTC	CASRMSASSYNEQFF
few	TRBV18	TRBD2	TRBJ2-3	TGTGCCGCGAAAGGGACTATCAGTACAACGCAGTATTTT	CAAKGTISTTQYF
few	TRBV7-2	.	TRBJ2-7	TGTGCCAGCAGCCTAGCCGGGACTCGCTACGAGCAGTACTTC	CASSLAGTRYEQYF
.	TRBV5-1	.	TRBJ2-4	TGCGCCAGCAGCTTTGGGCCCCCGGTCGCCAAAAACATTCAGTACTTC	CASSFGPPVAKNIQYF
few	TRBV10-2	.	TRBJ2-7	TGCGCCAGCAGTGATCAGGGGCGGGTGCAGTACTTC	CASSDQGRVQYF
.	TRBV7-8	TRBD1	TRBJ1-2	TGTGCCAGCAGCTTTGACCGGACAGGGATTAACTATGGCTACACCTTC	CASSFDRTGINYGYTF
few	TRBV7-8	.	TRBJ2-3	TGTGCCAGCAGCTTAGGTCCTAGCCAGGGAGATACGCAGTATTTT	CASSLGPSQGDTQYF
few	TRBV7-3	.	TRBJ2-2	TGTGCCAGCAGCCCAAACCCACAGGTCAACACCGGGGAGCTGTTTTTT	CASSPNPQVNTGELFF
.	TRBV7-2	TRBD1	TRBJ1-1	TGTGCCAGCAGCGAGTACAGGGGGCCGAACACTGAAGCTTTCTTT	CASSEYRGPNTEAFF
.	TRBV30	TRBD2	TRBJ2-5	TGTGCCTGGGCTCGGGGGGGCGAAGAGACCCAGTACTTC	CAWARGGEETQYF
many	TRBV29-1	.	TRBJ1-1	TGCAGCGTGGGCCTGACAGGTACGCCGAACACTGAAGCTTTCTTT	CSVGLTGTPNTEAFF
.	TRBV6-6	.	TRBJ2-7	TGTGCCAGCAGCCCTGGGGGGGCCGAGCAGTACTTC	CASSPGGAEQYF
.	TRBV6-1	.	TRBJ1-1	TGTGCCAGCAGCTCCGCGGGCAGGGCTATCACTGAAGCTTTCTTT	CASSSAGRAITEAFF
.	TRBV5-1	TRBD2	TRBJ2-1	TGCGCCAGCAGCCCGACTAGCGAGAAGGGCTATGAGCAGTTCTTC	CASSPTSEKGYEQFF
once	TRBV30	.	TRBJ2-1	TGTGCCTGGAGCCTCCCTCCTAGCGTCCAGGGGCAGTTCTTC	CAWSLPPSVQGQFF
.	TRBV30	.	TRBJ2-2	TGTGCCTGGAGTGTACCAGGGTCGAACACCGGGGAGCTGTTTTTT	CAWSVPGSNTGELFF
few	TRBV7-9	.	TRBJ2-1	TGTGCCAGCAGCTTAGGACCCCCTCCCGAGCAGTTCTTC	CASSLGPPPEQFF
few	TRBV6-5	.	TRBJ1-4	TGTGCCAGCAGTTACCTCTCGGAGCGCGCAAAACTGTTTTTT	CASSYLSERAKLFF
.	TRBV7-9	.	TRBJ2-7	TGTGCCAGCAGCTTACAGGGGGGGACAAGCTACGAGCAGTACTTC	CASSLQGGTSYEQYF
.	TRBV5-1	.	TRBJ2-7	TGCGCCAGCAGCTTCGATCCGGGCACATACTCCTACGAGCAGTACTTC	CASSFDPGTYSYEQYF